A single sample is the source of the 22 T cell receptor beta chains below, sequenced in a study of blood T cell repertoires in COVID-19. Method: immunoSEQ multiplex PCR; TCRdb's copy keeps in-frame clones and lacks some. The repertoire holds roughly 160,000 clones, with about four fifths as singletons. The specimen sequenced was peripheral blood. The receptor source for this set is a woman in her seventies who had recovered from COVID-19.

Points on this clone: At one end, the junction sequence differs from germline, possibly due to a read error. The chain couples TRBV7-7 to TRBJ2-1, with 8 bases aligning to TRBD1. In germline, CDR1 is SSHAT, CDR2 FNYEAQ (reference sequence). This CDR3 has 14 residues. CDR3 amino acids: CASSGQGVMDEQFF. CDR3 bases: TGTGCTAGCAGCGGACAGGGAGTTATGGATGAGCAGTTCTTC.

This clone is medium-sized by share. This chain uses TRBV10-2 with TRBJ1-5; a weak D match, TRBD1 (5 bases). With 3 bases removed from V and 3 bases from J, the gap between germline ends came to 9 bases. Germline V gene data show CDR1 as WSHSY and CDR2 as SAAADI. CDR3 length equals 14 residues. CDR3 bases: TGCGCCAGCAGTGATCCGGGACTCAATCAGCCCCAGCATTTT. It is translated as CASSDPGLNQPQHF.

CDR3: CASHQNYGYTF. The CDR3 coding sequence is TGTGCCAGTCACCAGAACTATGGCTACACCTTC. V and J are TRBV19 and TRBJ1-2; D is unresolved. V was pared by 8 bases and J by 2 bases, with 6 bases between. Germline V gives CDR1 LNHDA, CDR2 SQIVND (reference sequence). The CDR3 is 11 amino acids. Filled out from reference TRBV19 and TRBJ1-2, the complete variable domain reads DGGITQSPKYLFRKEGQNVTLSCEQNLNHDAMYWYRQDPGQGLRLIYYSQIVNDFQKGDIAEGYSVSREKKESFPLTVTSAQKNPTAFYLCASHQNYGYTFGSGTRLTVV.

The rearrangement links TRBV20-1 to TRBJ2-1, with D unclear. Germline-derived CDR1 and CDR2 are DFQATT and SNEGSKA (reference sequence). Trimming took 6 bases from V and 6 from J, leaving 9 bases between them. The CDR3 is 11 residues long. The CDR3 DNA follows: TGCAGTGCCCCCCGTCTCAATGAGCAGTTCTTC. Its protein is CSAPRLNEQFF.

This clone has only one observation. The chain recombines TRBV15 with TRBJ1-2; 8 bases match TRBD1. V shed 1 base, J shed 8 bases, and the junction held 0 bases outside the gene matches. Germline assignment: CDR1 LNHNV and CDR2 YYDKDF (reference sequence). There are 12 residues in the CDR3. The CDR3, as DNA: TGTGCCACCAGCAGAGGGACAGGGGGCTACACCTTC. Amino acid sequence: CATSRGTGGYTF.

The V and J genes are TRBV9 and TRBJ1-2; a weak D match, TRBD1 (5 bases). The CDR3 length is 17 residues. Germline CDR1 and CDR2: SGDLS and YYNGEE. Trimming cost V 4 bases and J 8 bases, with 27 bases left between them. CDR3 bases: TGTGCCAGCAGCCCGGAAGTGCCAGGCTGGGGCATTGAGGGCTACACCTTC. This codes for CASSPEVPGWGIEGYTF.

The chain recombines TRBV5-1 with TRBJ1-5, with 11 bases matching TRBD1. V lost 4 bases to trimming and J lost 6 bases; unmatched junction nucleotides: 6. The CDR3 consists of 15 residues. Germline CDR1 reads SGHRS; CDR2 reads YFSETQ. The CDR3: CASSPGQGDGQPQHF. CDR3 nucleotide sequence: TGCGCCAGCAGCCCGGGACAGGGGGACGGTCAGCCCCAGCATTTT.

This clone came up once. The chain combines TRBV11-2 with TRBJ2-2, with D possibly being TRBD2 (5 bases). Germline V CDR1 and CDR2: SGHAT, FQNNGV. The CDR3 runs to 14 residues. V lost 6 bases, J lost 8 bases, and 16 bases lay in between. This chain's CDR3 is CASRRTASGGELFF. CDR3 nucleotides: TGTGCCAGCAGACGAACGGCCTCGGGGGGGGAGCTGTTTTTT.

The chain combines TRBV5-1 with TRBJ2-5, with TRBD2 as a possible D gene (6 bases). This CDR3 contains 14 residues. Between the trimmed V and J ends, which lost 0 bases and 4 bases, there was a span of 10 bases. Germline V gene data show CDR1 as SGHRS and CDR2 as YFSETQ. The CDR3 bases are TGCGCCAGCAGCTTGGGCGTTAGCGGAGAGACCCAGTACTTC. It yields the protein CASSLGVSGETQYF.

The table lists this clone with a count of one. J is TRBJ1-1 and V is TRBV7-2, with TRBD1 matching over 10 bases. The CDR3 totals 14 residues. With V trimmed by 5 bases and J by 5 bases, 5 bases remained unmatched. Germline V gene sequence: CDR1 SGHTA, CDR2 FQGNSA. Here the CDR3 DNA reads TGTGCCAGCAGCCTGAGACAGGGGGCAACTGAAGCTTTCTTT. Its translation is CASSLRQGATEAFF.

The chain uses TRBV12-5 and TRBJ2-7; D ambiguous. This CDR3 contains 11 residues. CDR1 and CDR2 (germline): LGHNT, FRNRAP. Trimming stripped 4 bases from V and 6 bases from J, with 7 bases between. CDR3 sequence reads: CASGSPGEQYF. Written as DNA, the CDR3 is TGTGCTAGTGGTTCCCCAGGCGAGCAGTACTTC.

The chain is built from TRBV6-2 or TRBV6-3 and TRBJ2-1, with 11 bases identical to TRBD2. After removal of 6 bases from V and 9 bases from J, the junction contained 10 bases not matched to a gene. Germline CDR1 MNHEY, CDR2 SVGEGT. The CDR3 has 15 residues. The CDR3 reads CASSPGLAGGVEQFF. The CDR3 nucleotides are TGTGCCAGCAGCCCCGGACTAGCGGGCGGGGTTGAGCAGTTCTTC.

The rearrangement uses TRBV28 and TRBJ1-1; a weak D match, TRBD1 (5 bases). Trimming left V 6 bases short and J 11 bases short, with 19 bases between. Germline V gene data show CDR1 as MDHEN and CDR2 as SYDVKM. This CDR3 is 13 amino acids long. The CDR3 loop reads CASRWGTAGGAFF. DNA for the CDR3: TGTGCCAGCAGGTGGGGGACCGCCGGGGGGGCTTTCTTT.

This clone was counted between two and nine times. J is TRBJ1-3 and V is TRBV6-5; no definite D call. V shed 6 bases and J shed 0 bases, with 9 bases lying between them. CDR1 and CDR2 (germline): MNHEY, SVGAGI. This CDR3 comprises 14 residues. The CDR3 DNA sequence: TGTGCCAGCAGGCCAGGTGTCTCTGGAAACACCATATATTTT. Amino acid sequence: CASRPGVSGNTIYF.

This chain uses TRBV27 with TRBJ2-5, with TRBD2 as a possible D gene (6 bases). CDR1 and CDR2 from the germline V gene are MNHEY and SMNVEV (reference sequence). This CDR3 comprises 16 residues. V was trimmed by 6 bases and J by 4 bases, leaving 21 bases between them. The CDR3 is CASSPFGALGGETQYF. CDR3 nucleotides: TGTGCCAGCAGCCCATTCGGGGCCCTGGGGGGAGAGACCCAGTACTTC.

The chain joins TRBV19 to TRBJ1-2, with D possibly being TRBD1 (6 bases). The germline V gene encodes CDR1 LNHDA and CDR2 SQIVND (reference sequence). Trimming removed 10 bases from V and 1 base from J, with 19 bases in between. The CDR3 has 15 amino acids. CDR3 protein: CATVQPGQLNYGYTF. CDR3 bases: TGTGCCACGGTGCAACCGGGACAACTTAACTATGGCTACACCTTC.

The rearrangement joins TRBV7-3 to TRBJ2-5; TRBD1 matches at 7 bases. CDR3 size: 18 residues. The V segment lost 2 bases and the J segment 5 bases; nucleotides outside the gene matches: 17. In germline, CDR1 is SGHTA, CDR2 FQGTGA. The CDR3 spells CASSLPWGPQGLGETQYF. As DNA, the CDR3 is TGTGCCAGCAGCTTACCCTGGGGTCCACAGGGGTTAGGGGAGACCCAGTACTTC.

The rearrangement joins TRBV2 to TRBJ1-1; 7 positions match TRBD1. J was trimmed by 4 bases and V by 6 bases; bases with no gene match: 8. CDR1 and CDR2 from the germline V gene are SNHLY and FYNNEI. This CDR3 spans 14 amino acids. The CDR3 is CASSNEGASTEAFF. The CDR3 bases are TGTGCCAGCAGCAACGAGGGGGCGAGCACTGAAGCTTTCTTT.

This rearrangement joins TRBV3-1 (or the pseudogene TRBV3-2) to TRBJ1-5; 10 bases agree with TRBD1. The V gene's germline CDR1 is LGHDT and CDR2 YNNKEL (reference sequence). This CDR3 contains 18 residues. The V segment lost 4 bases and the J segment 0 bases; nucleotides outside the gene matches: 9. CDR3 nucleotides: TGTGCCAGCAGCCCCTGGACAGGGGGTGGCTGTAGCAATCAGCCCCAGCATTTT. Translation: CASSPWTGGGCSNQPQHF.

Notes on this clone: Other DNA sequences of this sample code for an identical CDR3. The CDR3 DNA sequence: TGTGCCAGCAGTGAGCAAGGGAGCTCCTACAATGAGCAGTTCTTC. This translates into CASSEQGSSYNEQFF. The V gene is TRBV2, the J gene TRBJ2-1, with D possibly being TRBD2 (5 bases). CDR3 length: 15 residues. Germline V gene data show CDR1 as SNHLY and CDR2 as FYNNEI. The V end lost 3 bases, the J end lost 0 bases, and 9 bases lay between the germline ends.

The CDR3 reads CASSEGGGLNGYTF. Here the CDR3 DNA reads TGTGCCAGCTCAGAGGGTGGAGGACTTAATGGCTACACCTTC. The chain links TRBV18 to TRBJ1-2; D unresolved. The CDR3 covers 14 residues. Trimming removed 5 bases at V and 6 bases at J, with 16 bases between. Germline CDR1 reads KGHSH; CDR2 reads LQKENI.

The V call is TRBV20-1, the J call TRBJ2-7; D ambiguous. In germline, CDR1 is DFQATT, CDR2 SNEGSKA (reference sequence). This CDR3 is built from 11 residues. V was clipped by 2 bases and J by 3 bases, with 5 bases between them. The CDR3, as DNA: TGCAGTGCTAGACTCCGCTACGAGCAGTACTTC. It encodes CSARLRYEQYF.